The 18 T cell receptor beta chains given below trace back to one sample, sequenced in a study of cytomegalovirus exposure and HLA in healthy donors. The PCR made use of 60 Vbeta and 13 Jbeta primers. Profiled with immunoSEQ multiplex PCR; TCRdb holds only in-frame clones, not every one. The data contain 150,000 to 200,000 clones, roughly 83% of them singletons. Sequenced: PBMCs. The receptors were gathered from a woman aged 45 to 65 in good health and CMV-seronegative.

The V gene is TRBV6-1, the J gene TRBJ1-5; tentatively, D is TRBD1 (5 bases). With 4 bases removed from V and 7 bases from J, the gap between germline ends came to 23 bases. Per the germline V gene, CDR1 is MNHNS and CDR2 is SASEGT. The CDR3 is 17 amino acids. The CDR3 reads CASSVVVGGNVRQPQHF. Here the CDR3 DNA reads TGTGCCAGCAGTGTCGTGGTGGGGGGGAATGTTCGACAGCCCCAGCATTTT.

The chain employs TRBV7-6 and TRBJ2-7, with 10 bases that match TRBD2. The V gene's germline CDR1 is SGHVS and CDR2 FNYEAQ. The junction had 1 base not matched to a gene; V was cut back by 1 base and J by 7 bases. The CDR3 extends over 13 amino acids. DNA of the CDR3: TGTGCCAGCAGCTTAGAACTAGCGGGAGAGCAGTACTTC. This encodes CASSLELAGEQYF. The entire variable domain, with the rest obtained from reference TRBV7-6 and TRBJ2-7, is as follows: GAGVSQSPRYKVTKRGQDVALRCDPISGHVSLYWYRQALGQGPEFLTYFNYEAQQDKSGLPNDRFSAERPEGSISTLTIQRTEQRDSAMYRCASSLELAGEQYFGPGTRLTVT.

The rearrangement joins TRBV6-6 to TRBJ2-1; 7 bases match TRBD1. Germline values: CDR1 MNHNY, CDR2 SVGAGI (reference sequence). J was trimmed by 0 bases and V by 6 bases; bases with no gene match: 5. The CDR3 is 15 residues long. The CDR3 DNA follows: TGTGCCAGCAGCCCTCGACAGGGCTCCTACAATGAGCAGTTCTTC. Its translation is CASSPRQGSYNEQFF.

The chain uses TRBV18 and TRBJ2-7, with 7 bases that match TRBD1. V trimming: 1 base; J trimming: 3 bases; junction bases outside the gene matches: 6. Per germline, CDR1 KGHSH and CDR2 LQKENI. The CDR3 contains 15 residues. CDR3 amino acids: CASSPLPGQDYEQYF. For the CDR3, the DNA is TGTGCCAGCTCACCACTTCCAGGACAGGACTACGAGCAGTACTTC.

The gene calls are TRBV2 and TRBJ2-1, with D possibly being TRBD1 (6 bases). CDR3 length equals 14 residues. V was trimmed by 3 bases and J by 7 bases, leaving 13 bases between them. Germline values: CDR1 SNHLY, CDR2 FYNNEI. In DNA form, the CDR3 reads TGTGCCAGCAGTGAGGGGGCCCTCGGTAATGAGCAGTTCTTC. Translated: CASSEGALGNEQFF. Filled out from reference TRBV2 and TRBJ2-1, the complete variable domain reads EPEVTQTPSHQVTQMGQEVILRCVPISNHLYFYWYRQILGQKVEFLVSFYNNEISEKSEIFDDQFSVERPDGSNFTLKIRSTKLEDSAMYFCASSEGALGNEQFFGPGTRLTVL.

V is TRBV4-1 and J is TRBJ1-5; perhaps TRBD1 as D (5 bases). Germline lookup yields CDR1 MGHRA and CDR2 YSYEKL. V lost 1 base, J lost 0 bases, and 10 bases lay in between. This CDR3 has 16 residues. The DNA of the CDR3 is TGCGCCAGCAGCCAAGGGCGGGACGGTAGCAATCAGCCCCAGCATTTT. Its translation: CASSQGRDGSNQPQHF.

The CDR3 sequence: CASSSGATNEKLFF. In nucleotides, the CDR3 is TGCGCCAGCAGCTCGGGGGCAACTAATGAAAAACTGTTTTTT. V usage is TRBV5-1 and J usage is TRBJ1-4, with D possibly TRBD1 on 5 matching bases. Per germline, CDR1 SGHRS and CDR2 YFSETQ. Trimming removed 3 bases from V and 0 bases from J, with 6 bases in between. The CDR3 runs 14 residues.

The chain combines TRBV20-1 with TRBJ2-7, with 7 bases fitting TRBD1. The germline CDR1 and CDR2 sequences are DFQATT and SNEGSKA (reference sequence). Germline trimming cut 5 bases from V and 6 bases from J; bases unmatched to any gene: 4. This CDR3 is built from 11 residues. The CDR3 sequence is CSALDRVEQYF. In DNA, the CDR3 is TGCAGTGCTTTAGACAGGGTCGAGCAGTACTTC.

The rearrangement links TRBV7-2 to TRBJ2-7, with D possibly TRBD1 on 5 matching bases. The CDR3 is 16 amino acids. Germline CDR1 is SGHTA and CDR2 is FQGNSA. V lost 1 base to trimming and J lost 4 bases, with 17 bases between them. The CDR3 loop is CASSLVGAAAVYEQYF. The CDR3 DNA reads as TGTGCCAGCAGCTTAGTTGGGGCTGCCGCGGTGTACGAGCAGTACTTC.

Points on this clone: Other DNA sequences in this sample translate to the same CDR3. The chain combines TRBV5-6 with TRBJ1-5; 10 nucleotides match TRBD1. With 4 bases clipped from V and 2 bases from J, the junction kept 9 bases outside the gene matches. The CDR3 length is 17 residues. Germline CDR1 is SGHDT and CDR2 is YYEEEE. CDR3 region: CASSLRTGGSGNQPQHF. CDR3 sequence (DNA): TGTGCCAGCAGCCTCCGGACAGGGGGTTCCGGCAATCAGCCCCAGCATTTT.

The V call is TRBV28, the J call TRBJ1-1; D is possibly TRBD1 (6 bases). V was trimmed by 6 bases and J by 7 bases, leaving 24 bases between them. This CDR3 region has 16 residues. The germline V gene encodes CDR1 MDHEN and CDR2 SYDVKM. Here the CDR3 reads CASRLQGKGLTVEAFF. The CDR3 region has the DNA TGTGCCAGCAGACTCCAGGGGAAGGGGCTCACCGTTGAAGCTTTCTTT.

This clone was detected only a few times. The V call is TRBV7-9, the J call TRBJ1-1; D is ambiguous. CDR1 is SEHNR, CDR2 FQNEAQ, per germline (reference sequence). The CDR3 has 11 amino acids. V was clipped by 4 bases and J by 6 bases, with 6 bases between them. The CDR3 spells CASSSRAEAFF. In DNA, the CDR3 is TGTGCCAGCAGCTCTCGGGCTGAAGCTTTCTTT.

The chain has TRBV7-3 and TRBJ1-2; D possibly corresponds to TRBD1 (5 bases). CDR1 is SGHTA and CDR2 is FQGTGA in the germline V gene. V lost 4 bases and J 0 bases, leaving 15 bases between the germline ends. The CDR3 is 16 residues long. CDR3 in amino acids: CASSSDGGGTNYGYTF. CDR3 sequence (DNA): TGTGCCAGCAGCTCCGACGGGGGGGGTACTAACTATGGCTACACCTTC.

The chain couples TRBV6-4 to TRBJ1-1; D not resolved. Germline V gene data show CDR1 as MRHNA and CDR2 as SNTAGT. V was clipped by 5 bases and J by 4 bases, with 20 bases between them. The CDR3 consists of 16 residues. The DNA of the CDR3 is TGTGCCAGCAGTCCGCGGGCCCATAGTAGAGGCACTGAAGCTTTCTTT. It codes for CASSPRAHSRGTEAFF.

This rearrangement joins TRBV7-2 to TRBJ2-1; 7 nucleotides agree with TRBD1. CDR3 length equals 15 residues. Germline loops: CDR1 SGHTA, CDR2 FQGNSA. After removal of 5 bases from V and 2 bases from J, the junction contained 6 bases not matched to a gene. In nucleotides, the CDR3 is TGTGCCAGCAGCCCGGATGACAGGGCCTACAATGAGCAGTTCTTC. Amino acid sequence: CASSPDDRAYNEQFF.

The chain carries TRBV9 and TRBJ2-5, with TRBD1 matching over 9 bases. In germline, CDR1 is SGDLS, CDR2 YYNGEE. Losses at the gene ends were 3 bases for V and 5 bases for J; bases not matched to a gene: 8. CDR3 length: 15 residues. The CDR3: CASSGHRGLGETQYF. In DNA, the CDR3 is TGTGCCAGCAGCGGACACAGGGGGCTAGGGGAGACCCAGTACTTC.

The chain links TRBV18 to TRBJ2-3, with D uncertain. Germline V gives CDR1 KGHSH, CDR2 LQKENI. Trimming stripped 6 bases from V and 6 bases from J, with 7 bases between. CDR3 size: 11 residues. The CDR3 DNA reads as TGTGCCAGCTCCCGTCTGGATACGCAGTATTTT. This codes for CASSRLDTQYF.

This chain uses TRBV6-1 with TRBJ2-7; 7 positions agree with TRBD1. V lost 5 bases and J lost 2; bases outside the gene matches: 6. This CDR3 has 14 amino acids. Germline CDR1 and CDR2: MNHNS and SASEGT. CDR3 coding DNA: TGTGCCAGCAGTTTCCGGGACAGTCCCTACGAGCAGTACTTC. Translation gives CASSFRDSPYEQYF.